Listed here are 20 T cell receptor beta chains from one sample, sequenced in a study of response to subunit inactivated influenza vaccine (dated by TCRdb to the late 2010s). The library was generated by RT-PCR. The reads were generated on an Illumina HiSeq 2500. Through fastp at Q25 and MiXCR, TCRdb rebuilt clones from the public reads, retaining in-frame beta chains. Every CDR3 protein is listed once, alongside the most common genes and DNA of its rows. The sample yields approximately 480,000 distinct CDR3 sequences; approximately 11% were counted once. Of the sample, less than 15% falls within the top ten clones. Reading the label with the study, this specimen's time point is: around 45 days after influenza vaccine administration. The specimen was PBMCs from blood, collected roughly 48 days after vaccination. The receptors stem from a man aged 50 or older who received an inactivated influenza vaccine. Donor details come from another sample of the same person, matched by shared clones.

The chain is built from TRBV3-1 and TRBJ2-7; weak D call: TRBD1 (6 bases). The germline gives CDR1 LGHDT, CDR2 YNNKEL (reference sequence). Trimming shortened V by 6 bases and J by 5 bases, and 17 bases separated the two germline ends. This CDR3 has 14 amino acids. The chain's CDR3 is CASSRQVWANEQYF. As DNA, the CDR3 is TGTGCCAGCAGTCGACAGGTATGGGCTAACGAGCAGTACTTC.

This clonotype was found a few times. This chain uses TRBV29-1 with TRBJ1-2; 9 positions agree with TRBD1. V trimming: 5 bases; J trimming: 1 base; junction bases outside the gene matches: 5. The CDR3 is 14 residues long. Germline assignment: CDR1 SQVTM and CDR2 ANQGSEA. The CDR3 DNA sequence: TGCAGCGTTCCGACAGGGGGAGGTAACTATGGCTACACCTTC. It translates to CSVPTGGGNYGYTF.

This clonotype was detected many times. The chain is built from TRBV5-1 and TRBJ2-1, with 8 bases aligning to TRBD1. Trimming removed 1 base from V and 3 bases from J; junction bases left unmatched: 6. Looked up from germline, CDR1 is SGHRS and CDR2 is YFSETQ. The length of the CDR3 is 16 residues. The CDR3: CASSLYQGAYYNEQFF. The CDR3 nucleotides are TGCGCCAGCAGCTTGTACCAGGGGGCTTACTACAATGAGCAGTTCTTC. Full variable domain (remainder filled in from reference TRBV5-1 and TRBJ2-1): KAGVTQTPRYLIKTRGQQVTLSCSPISGHRSVSWYQQTPGQGLQFLFEYFSETQRNKGNFPGRFSGRQFSNSRSEMNVSTLELGDSALYLCASSLYQGAYYNEQFFGPGTRLTVL.

The V and J genes are TRBV4-3 and TRBJ2-7; 11 nucleotides agree with TRBD2. The V gene end was trimmed by 1 base and the J gene end by 4 bases; junction bases not matched to a gene: 27. Per germline, CDR1 LGHNA and CDR2 YSLEER. The CDR3 consists of 23 residues. Here the CDR3 reads CASSQGLADFWTSGPSGSYEQYF. CDR3 bases: TGCGCCAGCAGCCAAGGGTTGGCAGATTTCTGGACTAGCGGGCCATCCGGTTCTTACGAGCAGTACTTC.

The V call is TRBV15, the J call TRBJ1-1, with D perhaps TRBD1 (5 bases). Trimming removed 5 bases at V and 8 bases at J, with 15 bases between. CDR3 length: 13 amino acids. Germline loops: CDR1 LNHNV, CDR2 YYDKDF (reference sequence). CDR3 sequence: CATSHPGTTEAFF. The CDR3 DNA reads as TGTGCCACCAGCCACCCCGGGACGACAGAAGCTTTCTTT.

This clonotype came up a few times. This rearrangement joins TRBV6-1 to TRBJ1-1; 8 nucleotides line up with TRBD1. V lost 6 bases and J lost 6; bases outside the gene matches: 6. The CDR3 is 13 residues long. From germline, CDR1 is MNHNS and CDR2 SASEGT. CDR3 sequence: CASRVQGGSEAFF. Written as DNA, the CDR3 is TGTGCCAGCAGGGTACAGGGGGGGTCTGAAGCTTTCTTT.

The chain uses TRBV20-1 and TRBJ2-7; perhaps TRBD2 as D (7 bases). The germline V and J ends were trimmed by 0 bases and 4 bases, with 19 bases remaining between them. Germline loops: CDR1 DFQATT, CDR2 SNEGSKA (reference sequence). The CDR3 consists of 16 residues. The CDR3 sequence is CSARDRGGPNRYEQYF. CDR3 nucleotides: TGCAGTGCTAGAGATAGGGGGGGCCCGAATCGGTACGAGCAGTACTTC.

V usage is TRBV7-9 and J usage is TRBJ2-7; no clear D. The last part of the DNA fits TRBJ2-1 better; the J call may be wrong. This CDR3 contains 15 residues. CDR1 SEHNR and CDR2 FQNEAQ come from the germline V gene (reference sequence). Here the CDR3 DNA reads TGTGCCAGCAGCTTAGCGTTGGGAAGCTCCTACGAGCAGTTCTTC. Translated, it gives CASSLALGSSYEQFF.

This clonotype showed up many times. V gene TRBV7-9 combines with J gene TRBJ2-2, with D tentatively TRBD1 (5 bases). Germline values: CDR1 SEHNR, CDR2 FQNEAQ (reference sequence). With 2 bases removed from V and 3 bases from J, the gap between germline ends came to 10 bases. This CDR3 region has 15 residues. CDR3 in DNA: TGTGCCAGCAGCTTATTACGACAGTACACCGGGGAGCTGTTTTTT. Its protein product is CASSLLRQYTGELFF.

A note on this clonotype: A clone one base away is much larger, so this may be a read error. The CDR3 is CASSLASRKKETQYF. In nucleotides, the CDR3 is TGTGCCAGCAGTTTAGCGTCAAGAAAGAAAGAGACCCAGTACTTC. The V gene is TRBV12-3 or TRBV12-4, the J gene TRBJ2-5, with unresolved D. CDR3 size: 15 residues. Trimming took 0 bases from V and 3 from J, leaving 11 bases between them.

Only a few counts were recorded for this clonotype. V gene TRBV11-2 combines with J gene TRBJ2-1; 9 bases fit TRBD2. J gave up 5 bases and V 2 bases, and 16 bases lay outside the gene matches. CDR3 length: 19 residues. Germline V gene data show CDR1 as SGHAT and CDR2 as FQNNGV. The DNA for the CDR3 is TGTGCCAGCAGCTTAACCCTCGGGGGTAGCGGGAGAAATGACAATGAGCAGTTCTTC. Translated: CASSLTLGGSGRNDNEQFF.

This clonotype was counted between two and nine times. The rearrangement uses TRBV4-3 and TRBJ2-2; unclear D gene. The CDR3 has 11 residues. Looked up from germline, CDR1 is LGHNA and CDR2 is YSLEER. V was pared by 0 bases and J by 11 bases, with 4 bases between. CDR3: CASSQDEELFF. In DNA, the CDR3 is TGCGCCAGCAGCCAAGATGAAGAGCTGTTTTTT.

In this sample, this clonotype turned up a few times. The rearrangement joins TRBV28 to TRBJ1-5, with unresolved D. There are 13 residues in the CDR3. The V end lost 2 bases, the J end lost 4 bases, and 6 bases lay between the germline ends. CDR1 and CDR2 (germline): MDHEN, SYDVKM. This CDR3 is CASSLNMNQPQHF. CDR3 coding DNA: TGTGCCAGCAGTTTAAACATGAATCAGCCCCAGCATTTT.

V and J are TRBV11-2 and TRBJ2-2; D not resolved. Germline CDR1 is SGHAT and CDR2 is FQNNGV. The ends were cut back, 1 base at V and 6 bases at J, with 15 bases in the middle. CDR3 length: 16 amino acids. The CDR3 loop is CASSLVVPTVPGELFF. The CDR3 coding sequence is TGTGCCAGCAGCTTAGTAGTGCCCACGGTGCCCGGGGAGCTGTTTTTT.

The genes are TRBV6-5 and TRBJ2-1; no reliable D call. The germline gives CDR1 MNHEY, CDR2 SVGAGI. This CDR3 spans 18 amino acids. V was cut by 2 bases and J by 0 bases, with 17 bases left in between. The CDR3 region is CASSYPPTRARSYNEQFF. For the CDR3, the DNA is TGTGCCAGCAGTTACCCCCCGACAAGGGCGCGCTCCTACAATGAGCAGTTCTTC.

V and J are TRBV7-2 and TRBJ2-7, with no clear D. From germline, CDR1 is SGHTA and CDR2 FQGNSA. The CDR3 runs to 13 residues. The ends were cut back, 0 bases at V and 7 bases at J, with 10 bases in the middle. The CDR3 DNA reads as TGTGCCAGCAGCTTAGCGCGAGCGAGGGAGCAGTACTTC. This gives the protein CASSLARAREQYF.

This clonotype turned up a few times. The chain carries TRBV4-1 and TRBJ2-5, with 12 bases fitting TRBD2. Trimming cost V 5 bases and J 3 bases; bases outside gene matches: 4. Germline values: CDR1 MGHRA, CDR2 YSYEKL. The CDR3 has 15 amino acids. This chain's CDR3 is CASSYPSGGEETQYF. CDR3 nucleotide sequence: TGCGCCAGCAGCTATCCTAGCGGGGGGGAAGAGACCCAGTACTTC.

Of note for this clonotype: The junction does not match germline at one end; this may be a read error. V usage is TRBV7-7 and J usage is TRBJ2-1; the match to TRBD2 covers 11 bases. The CDR3 has 15 amino acids. Germline CDR1 and CDR2: SSHAT and FNYEAQ (reference sequence). The CDR3 sequence: CASSLLAGGPGEQFF. As DNA, the CDR3 is TGTGCTAGCAGCTTGTTAGCGGGGGGGCCGGGTGAGCAGTTCTTC.

This clonotype was picked up many times. The chain links TRBV29-1 to TRBJ2-1, with D perhaps TRBD1 (5 bases). V lost 1 base and J 2 bases, leaving 12 bases between the germline ends. Germline CDR1 and CDR2: SQVTM and ANQGSEA. The CDR3 totals 15 residues. CDR3: CSVEVGSGTYNEQFF. CDR3 in DNA: TGCAGCGTTGAAGTTGGGTCAGGGACCTACAATGAGCAGTTCTTC.

J is TRBJ2-7 and V is TRBV5-1; perhaps TRBD1 as D (6 bases). The CDR3 length is 15 residues. V was trimmed by 4 bases and J by 3 bases, leaving 17 bases between them. Germline V gene sequence: CDR1 SGHRS, CDR2 YFSETQ. CDR3 region: CASSPRDKTFYEQYF. The CDR3 nucleotides read TGCGCCAGCAGCCCGAGGGACAAAACCTTCTACGAGCAGTACTTC. Using reference TRBV5-1 and TRBJ2-7 for the parts outside the CDR3, the full variable domain is KAGVTQTPRYLIKTRGQQVTLSCSPISGHRSVSWYQQTPGQGLQFLFEYFSETQRNKGNFPGRFSGRQFSNSRSEMNVSTLELGDSALYLCASSPRDKTFYEQYFGPGTRLTVT.